Listed here are 20 T cell receptor beta chains from one sample, sequenced in a study of blood T cell repertoires in COVID-19. Method: immunoSEQ multiplex PCR; TCRdb's copy keeps in-frame clones and lacks some. This sample has around 280,000 clones, with 87% found just once. The sequencing input was peripheral blood. The receptor set was obtained from a woman in her 50s who had recovered from COVID-19.

This chain joins TRBV3-1 (or the pseudogene TRBV3-2) and TRBJ2-3; no clear D. V lost 1 base and J 6 bases, leaving 8 bases between the germline ends. CDR3 length: 13 residues. Germline loops: CDR1 LGHDT, CDR2 YNNKEL (reference sequence). The CDR3 DNA is TGTGCCAGCAGCCAAGCTCCCGGGGATACGCAGTATTTT. It translates to CASSQAPGDTQYF.

V is TRBV7-8 and J is TRBJ2-6, with no clear D. The CDR3 contains 16 residues. Trimming took 1 base from V and 0 from J, leaving 7 bases between them. The germline V gene has CDR1 SGHVS and CDR2 FQNEAQ. DNA for the CDR3: TGTGCCAGCAGCTTAGTTGGTAGCTCTGGGGCCAACGTCCTGACTTTC. This translates into CASSLVGSSGANVLTF.

This clone showed up just once. The chain combines TRBV27 with TRBJ1-5; TRBD1 is a possible D gene (6 bases). The V and J ends lost 5 bases and 0 bases respectively, with 17 bases between them. CDR3 size: 17 residues. The germline gives CDR1 MNHEY, CDR2 SMNVEV (reference sequence). CDR3 loop: CASSRRTAQYSNQPQHF. The CDR3 nucleotides read TGTGCCAGCAGTAGGCGGACAGCTCAATATAGCAATCAGCCCCAGCATTTT.

The V and J genes are TRBV29-1 and TRBJ2-2; 8 nucleotides agree with TRBD1. Germline values: CDR1 SQVTM, CDR2 ANQGSEA. CDR3 length: 13 amino acids. The ends lost 6 bases at V and 0 bases at J; junction bases unmatched: 0. As DNA, the CDR3 is TGCAGCGTGGACAGGGCGAACACCGGGGAGCTGTTTTTT. Protein sequence: CSVDRANTGELFF.

In its sample, this clone was seen once. The chain employs TRBV2 and TRBJ1-1; D may be TRBD1 (5 bases). Trimming took off 6 bases at V and 1 base at J, with 12 bases between the two ends. The CDR3 spans 14 residues. CDR1 is SNHLY, CDR2 FYNNEI, per germline. The CDR3 is CASRPGGRNTEAFF. In DNA, the CDR3 is TGTGCCAGCAGGCCCGGGGGTAGGAACACTGAAGCTTTCTTT. The variable domain in full, completed from reference TRBV2 and TRBJ1-1, reads EPEVTQTPSHQVTQMGQEVILRCVPISNHLYFYWYRQILGQKVEFLVSFYNNEISEKSEIFDDQFSVERPDGSNFTLKIRSTKLEDSAMYFCASRPGGRNTEAFFGQGTRLTVV.

The count of this clone is one. This sequence joins TRBV27 and TRBJ1-2, with a tentative D call TRBD1 (5 bases). The V gene's germline CDR1 is MNHEY and CDR2 SMNVEV (reference sequence). This CDR3 contains 16 residues. V lost 6 bases and J 3 bases, leaving 20 bases between the germline ends. This CDR3 reads CASRKTTTSGYYGYTF. The CDR3, as DNA: TGTGCCAGCAGAAAAACTACCACGTCAGGGTACTATGGCTACACCTTC.

The rearrangement links TRBV4-1 to TRBJ2-7; 7 bases are shared with TRBD2. V shed 3 bases, J shed 0 bases, and the junction held 8 bases outside the gene matches. There are 16 residues in the CDR3. Germline values: CDR1 MGHRA, CDR2 YSYEKL. The CDR3 coding sequence is TGCGCCAGCAGCCACAAGCGGGGCTATAGCTCCTACGAGCAGTACTTC. Encoded protein: CASSHKRGYSSYEQYF.

The chain couples TRBV5-1 to TRBJ1-1, with D perhaps matching TRBD1 (6 bases). The germline V and J ends were trimmed by 5 bases and 0 bases, with 11 bases remaining between them. The CDR3 covers 14 residues. Germline-derived CDR1 and CDR2 are SGHRS and YFSETQ. The CDR3 here is CASSREGVNTEAFF. CDR3 in DNA: TGCGCCAGCAGTCGAGAGGGGGTGAACACTGAAGCTTTCTTT.

The rearrangement joins TRBV28 to TRBJ1-5; D uncertain. V dropped 2 bases and J dropped 3 bases, with 5 bases sitting between them. This CDR3 has 13 amino acids. Germline V gene lookup returns CDR1 MDHEN and CDR2 SYDVKM. In DNA form, the CDR3 reads TGTGCCAGCAGTTTAACAGCCAATCAGCCCCAGCATTTT. Its protein product is CASSLTANQPQHF.

The chain couples TRBV6-6 to TRBJ2-2; a possible D gene is TRBD1 (5 bases). Germline V lookup: CDR1 MNHNY, CDR2 SVGAGI (reference sequence). V lost 6 bases to trimming and J lost 4 bases, with 12 bases between them. The CDR3 is made up of 14 amino acids. The CDR3 is CASSLSGATGELFF. DNA of the CDR3: TGTGCCAGCAGCTTGTCTGGGGCCACCGGGGAGCTGTTTTTT.

The gene calls are TRBV29-1 and TRBJ1-1, with D tentatively TRBD1 (5 bases). CDR1 is SQVTM and CDR2 is ANQGSEA in the germline V gene. V gave up 4 bases and J gave up 0 bases, with 9 bases separating them. There are 13 residues in the CDR3. The CDR3 protein is CSVADSMNTEAFF. For the CDR3, the DNA is TGCAGCGTTGCAGACAGTATGAACACTGAAGCTTTCTTT.

Concerning this clone: The junction departs from germline at one end; a sequencing error may be responsible. The genes are TRBV28 and TRBJ2-4; D gene unclear. In germline, CDR1 is MDHEN, CDR2 SYDVKM. The CDR3 is 14 residues long. The CDR3 DNA sequence: TGTGCCAGCAGTTTTGGAATAGCCAAAAGCATTCAGTACTTC. It is translated as CASSFGIAKSIQYF.

The V gene is TRBV4-1, the J gene TRBJ2-7; 9 positions match TRBD2. The V gene's germline CDR1 is MGHRA and CDR2 YSYEKL. The length of the CDR3 is 15 residues. Trimming took 2 bases from V and 2 from J; bases not matched to a gene: 4. Here the CDR3 DNA reads TGCGCCAGCAGCCAAACTAGCGGGCCCACCTACGAGCAGTACTTC. It specifies CASSQTSGPTYEQYF.

The chain carries TRBV27 and TRBJ2-3; 7 bases line up with TRBD2. CDR3 size: 14 residues. Germline-derived CDR1 and CDR2 are MNHEY and SMNVEV (reference sequence). V was clipped by 6 bases and J by 5 bases; unmatched bases: 8. The CDR3 DNA reads as TGTGCCAGCAGGGGAGGGACTACGGGAGATACGCAGTATTTT. Residues: CASRGGTTGDTQYF.

On this clone itself: At one end, the junction sequence differs from germline, possibly due to a read error. The rearrangement uses TRBV4-3 and TRBJ1-2; D unclear. The CDR3 runs 14 residues. CDR1 and CDR2 from the germline V gene are LGHNA and YSLEER. Written as DNA, the CDR3 is TGCGCCAGCAGCCAAACCTCAAACAGCGGGAGGATATCCTTC. As protein: CASSQTSNSGRISF.

The rearrangement joins TRBV6-5 to TRBJ1-2; perhaps TRBD1 as D (5 bases). The length of the CDR3 is 15 residues. From germline, CDR1 is MNHEY and CDR2 SVGAGI. V dropped 6 bases and J dropped 4 bases, with 18 bases sitting between them. The CDR3 loop is CASRPFGGESYGYTF. The CDR3 bases are TGTGCCAGCAGACCCTTCGGAGGGGAAAGCTATGGCTACACCTTC.

The chain joins TRBV9 to TRBJ1-1, with TRBD1 matching 9 bases. J lost 4 bases, V lost 4 bases, and 11 bases had no gene match. Germline V gene sequence: CDR1 SGDLS, CDR2 YYNGEE. The CDR3 contains 16 residues. DNA for the CDR3: TGTGCCAGCAGCTCTCTCACAGGGGGCCAAGGCACTGAAGCTTTCTTT. It is translated as CASSSLTGGQGTEAFF.

The chain couples TRBV27 to TRBJ2-3; no clear D gene. With 1 base removed from V and 0 bases from J, the gap between germline ends came to 11 bases. CDR3 size: 16 residues. CDR1 is MNHEY, CDR2 SMNVEV, per germline (reference sequence). CDR3 sequence reads: CASSLFSRSSTDTQYF. CDR3 coding DNA: TGTGCCAGCAGTTTATTTAGCCGGAGCAGCACAGATACGCAGTATTTT.

The chain is built from TRBV7-3 and TRBJ1-2, with unresolved D. The CDR3 consists of 13 residues. Deletions cut 5 bases from V and 5 bases from J, with 12 bases between. Germline loops: CDR1 SGHTA, CDR2 FQGTGA. The CDR3 DNA is TGTGCCAGCAGCCCCCAAGCGGGATATGGCTACACCTTC. It translates to CASSPQAGYGYTF.

J is TRBJ2-5 and V is TRBV7-2, with TRBD2 matching over 7 bases. V trimming: 5 bases; J trimming: 5 bases; junction bases outside the gene matches: 11. CDR1 and CDR2 (germline): SGHTA, FQGNSA. The CDR3 runs 15 residues. The CDR3 sequence: CASSPTGTTGETQYF. The CDR3 nucleotides read TGTGCCAGCAGCCCTACCGGGACTACTGGGGAGACCCAGTACTTC.